This T cell receptor (beta chain) was retrieved from a study of human T cells and chemical hapten exposure. CDR1 and CDR2 from the germline V gene are SGHTA and FQGNSA. With 5 bases removed from V and 10 bases from J, the gap between germline ends came to 19 bases. This CDR3 spans 14 amino acids. Time point in this sample: pre-sensitization, week 0. Treatment indicated: therapeutic diphenylcyclopropenone sensitization with weekly scalp DPC. Ahead of each patch test application, blood was drawn. A single record per CDR3 protein comes from TCRdb applying MiXCR to the RACE reads. The sample shows around 92,000 distinct CDR3 sequences, approximately 10% of them seen only once.

The sample here was whole blood, taken in connection with sensitization to the hapten diphenylcyclopropenone (DPC). The sequence was collected from a woman in her sixties with alopecia areata. Some clones in this sample may be carry-over from other donors' samples. This rearrangement joins TRBV7-2 to TRBJ2-3; D is tentatively TRBD1 or TRBD2 (5 bases each). The CDR3 DNA reads TGTGCCAGCAGCCCCGGGGACGTAGGCTATGCGCAGTATTTT. It codes for CASSPGDVGYAQYF. The whole variable domain, remainder taken from reference TRBV7-2 and TRBJ2-3, is GAGVSQSPSNKVTEKGKDVELRCDPISGHTALYWYRQSLGQGLEFLIYFQGNSAPDKSGLPSDRFSAERTGGSVSTLTIQRTQQEDSAVYLCASSPGDVGYAQYFGPGTRLTVL.